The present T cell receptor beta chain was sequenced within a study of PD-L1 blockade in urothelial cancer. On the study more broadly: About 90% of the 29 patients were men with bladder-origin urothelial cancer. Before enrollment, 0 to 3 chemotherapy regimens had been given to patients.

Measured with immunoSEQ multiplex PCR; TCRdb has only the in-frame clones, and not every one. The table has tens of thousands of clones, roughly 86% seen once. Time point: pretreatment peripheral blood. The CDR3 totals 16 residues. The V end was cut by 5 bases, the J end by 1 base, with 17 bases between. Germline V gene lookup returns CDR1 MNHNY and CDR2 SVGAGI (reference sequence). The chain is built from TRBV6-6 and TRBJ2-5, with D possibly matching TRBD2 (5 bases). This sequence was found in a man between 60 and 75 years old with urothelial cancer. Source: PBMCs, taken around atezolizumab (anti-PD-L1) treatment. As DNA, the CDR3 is TGTGCCAGCAGTGCGCCAGGTCGGGGAGTCCAAGAGACCCAGTACTTC. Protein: CASSAPGRGVQETQYF.